This TCR beta chain was captured by sequencing in a study of CD8 T cells in Susac syndrome. Whole-study results and caveats: The study acknowledged a relatively small number of individuals in its TCR sequencing and HLA analysis.

CD8+ and CD4+ T cells from blood underwent TCR beta sequencing. Relapsing-remitting disease, either stable or active, was present in the multiple sclerosis controls, who were treatment-naive patients. Concerning this clonotype: What it recognizes is unknown.

When the RNA was reverse transcribed, random hexamers were used with an input of roughly 0.45 to 1 ug. The amplification used immunoSEQ multiplex PCR on TCR beta CDR3; it spanned 54 Vbeta and 13 Jbeta. TCRdb used MiXCR to reprocess the immunoSEQ multiplex PCR reads, holding one entry per CDR3 protein. The profile shows 350,000 to 550,000 distinct CDR3 sequences, approximately 85% of them singletons. V was clipped by 2 bases and J by 4 bases, with 15 bases between them. In germline, CDR1 is MGHRA, CDR2 YSYEKL. This CDR3 comprises 16 residues. This chain joins TRBV4-1 and TRBJ1-5; D is possibly TRBD1 (5 bases). The TCR comes from a human donor with multiple sclerosis. The source material was CD8+ T cells from PBMCs. CDR3 region: CASSQHPQGTNQPQHF. CDR3 nucleotides: TGCGCCAGCAGCCAACACCCCCAGGGAACGAATCAGCCCCAGCATTTT.